This T cell receptor (beta chain) appears in the sequencing data of a study of blood T cell repertoires in COVID-19. The CDR3 length is 14 residues. Looked up from germline, CDR1 is LGHDT and CDR2 is YNNKEL (reference sequence). V shed 5 bases, J shed 7 bases, and the junction held 8 bases outside the gene matches. This clone was observed a handful of times. Only in-frame clones appear in the TCRdb table, and some are missing; sequencing was by immunoSEQ multiplex PCR. The sample has a few hundred thousand clones, around nine tenths seen once; the top ten hold approximately 7.2%. J is TRBJ1-3 and V is TRBV3-1 (or the pseudogene TRBV3-2); 7 positions agree with TRBD1. Sequenced input: peripheral blood. The sequence was collected from a woman aged 65 to 85 with active or convalescent COVID-19. CDR3 sequence reads: CASSKTGRGNTIYF. CDR3 sequence (DNA): TGTGCCAGCAGCAAGACAGGGCGTGGGAACACCATATATTTT.